The clone carrying this T cell receptor beta chain came up a few times. As yet, its antigen is unknown. Trimming took off 5 bases at V and 10 bases at J, with 18 bases between the two ends. Germline values: CDR1 SGHDN, CDR2 FVKESK. This CDR3 region has 15 residues. Blood was collected once per donor into heparin, averaging approximately 110 mL. A CD45RO/CCR7/CD25/CD127/CD95/CD27 panel sorted naive, central memory, regulatory and stem cell-like memory CD4+ cells. Sequencing targeted expressed TCRB transcripts, as all isolated RNA had been reverse transcribed. TCRdb's copy holds only in-frame clones and misses some; the assay was immunoSEQ multiplex PCR. The data hold 200,000 to 300,000 clones, with around 20% observed a single time. The data were taken from a study of beta chain features in type 1 diabetes. Study-level findings and limits: Shorter TCRB CDR3s, moderately but significantly so, were found in Type 1 diabetes patients in all four CD4+ subsets. The naive, central memory and Treg TCRB repertoires looked more alike in patients than they did in healthy donors.

This chain joins TRBV14 and TRBJ1-6, with D perhaps matching TRBD1 (6 bases). This receptor was taken from a woman between 40 and 55 years old with type 1 diabetes. Sequences were obtained from naive CD4+ T cells from blood. DNA for the CDR3: TGTGCCAGCAGCTTGCTTACCGGGACAAACTCACCCCTCCACTTT. It codes for CASSLLTGTNSPLHF.